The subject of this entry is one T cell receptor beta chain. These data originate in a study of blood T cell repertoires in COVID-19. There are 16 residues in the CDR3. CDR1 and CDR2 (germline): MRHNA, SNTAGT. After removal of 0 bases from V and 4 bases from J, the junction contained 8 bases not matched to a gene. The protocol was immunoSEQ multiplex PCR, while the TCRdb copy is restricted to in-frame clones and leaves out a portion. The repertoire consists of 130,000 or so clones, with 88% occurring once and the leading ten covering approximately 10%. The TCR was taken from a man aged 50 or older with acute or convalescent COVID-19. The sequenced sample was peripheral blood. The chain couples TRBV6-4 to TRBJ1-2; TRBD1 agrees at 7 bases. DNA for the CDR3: TGTGCCAGCAGTGACTCCCCTACAGGGGCCCTCTATGGCTACACCTTC. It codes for CASSDSPTGALYGYTF.